The 9 T cell receptor beta chains given below trace back to one sample, sequenced in a study of shared clonotypes between healthy human individuals. Here immunoSEQ multiplex PCR was the method, and the copy in TCRdb shows in-frame clones only, minus some. This table holds about 560,000 clones, roughly four fifths found once. The sample taken for sequencing was PBMCs. The origin of the receptors is a woman aged 40-49 years in good health. Some clones in this sample may be carry-over from other donors' samples.

The V and J genes are TRBV7-9 and TRBJ2-1, with TRBD1 identical over 9 bases. Trimming at V came to 3 bases and at J to 7 bases, leaving 4 bases not matched to a gene. The CDR3 has 14 amino acids. CDR1 is SEHNR and CDR2 is FQNEAQ in the germline V gene (reference sequence). The CDR3 sequence is CASSFRDRDNEQFF. The CDR3 nucleotides read TGTGCCAGCAGCTTCCGGGACAGGGATAATGAGCAGTTCTTC. The full variable domain, rest sourced from reference TRBV7-9 and TRBJ2-1, is DTGVSQNPRHKITKRGQNVTFRCDPISEHNRLYWYRQTLGQGPEFLTYFQNEAQLEKSRLLSDRFSAERPKGSFSTLEIQRTEQGDSAMYLCASSFRDRDNEQFFGPGTRLTVL.

This chain links TRBV29-1 with TRBJ2-1, with a weak D call TRBD2 (6 bases). CDR3 length equals 14 residues. V lost 7 bases and J 5 bases, leaving 18 bases between the germline ends. Germline V CDR1 and CDR2: SQVTM, ANQGSEA. CDR3 residues: CSGVAGSQHNEQFF. As DNA, the CDR3 is TGCAGCGGCGTTGCCGGGAGTCAGCACAATGAGCAGTTCTTC.

The chain links TRBV29-1 to TRBJ1-2; the match to TRBD1 covers 11 bases. Per the germline V gene, CDR1 is SQVTM and CDR2 is ANQGSEA. CDR3 length equals 13 residues. J lost 6 bases, V lost 7 bases, and 7 bases had no gene match. In DNA form, the CDR3 reads TGCAGCGCTGGACAGGGGGCATACGATGGCTACACCTTC. This codes for CSAGQGAYDGYTF. Variable domain in full (rest from reference TRBV29-1 and TRBJ1-2): SAVISQKPSRDICQRGTSLTIQCQVDSQVTMMFWYRQQPGQSLTLIATANQGSEATYESGFVIDKFPISRPNLTFSTLTVSNMSPEDSSIYLCSAGQGAYDGYTFGSGTRLTVV.

This clone appeared once. The rearrangement joins TRBV4-1 to TRBJ1-1; TRBD1 might be the D (6 bases). The CDR3 is 15 amino acids. V was shortened by 4 bases and J by 4 bases, with 16 bases between the two germline ends. Per germline, CDR1 MGHRA and CDR2 YSYEKL. The CDR3 sequence: CASSRSGVAGTEAFF. The CDR3 nucleotides read TGCGCCAGCAGCCGGTCAGGGGTGGCGGGCACTGAAGCTTTCTTT.

The chain joins TRBV19 to TRBJ2-1; D is possibly TRBD2 (5 bases). The germline V and J ends were trimmed by 10 bases and 0 bases, with 10 bases remaining between them. Germline V gives CDR1 LNHDA, CDR2 SQIVND (reference sequence). The CDR3 runs to 13 residues. Written as DNA, the CDR3 is TGTGCCACTTCAGCGGCCTCCTACAATGAGCAGTTCTTC. It specifies CATSAASYNEQFF.

This chain links TRBV6-1 with TRBJ1-5; the match to TRBD1 covers 7 bases. The germline CDR1 and CDR2 sequences are MNHNS and SASEGT. This CDR3 has 15 amino acids. V lost 5 bases to trimming and J lost 4 bases; unmatched junction nucleotides: 8. The CDR3 loop is CASSINRGGNQPQHF. CDR3 DNA sequence: TGTGCCAGCAGTATCAACAGGGGCGGGAATCAGCCCCAGCATTTT.

The chain employs TRBV19 and TRBJ1-5, with a weak D call TRBD1 (5 bases). This CDR3 is 15 amino acids long. V was clipped by 3 bases and J by 7 bases, with 16 bases between them. In germline, CDR1 is LNHDA, CDR2 SQIVND (reference sequence). This CDR3 is CASSIRRGGEQPQHF. DNA for the CDR3: TGTGCCAGTAGTATCAGGAGGGGAGGCGAACAGCCCCAGCATTTT. The whole variable domain, remainder taken from reference TRBV19 and TRBJ1-5, is DGGITQSPKYLFRKEGQNVTLSCEQNLNHDAMYWYRQDPGQGLRLIYYSQIVNDFQKGDIAEGYSVSREKKESFPLTVTSAQKNPTAFYLCASSIRRGGEQPQHFGDGTRLSIL.

This clone was detected only once. The chain couples TRBV19 to TRBJ2-1; 9 positions agree with TRBD1. J gave up 8 bases and V 7 bases, and 6 bases lay outside the gene matches. CDR3 length equals 13 residues. CDR1 LNHDA and CDR2 SQIVND come from the germline V gene (reference sequence). The CDR3 DNA follows: TGTGCCAGTAAGGTACAGGGGGCCCATGAGCAGTTCTTC. Its protein is CASKVQGAHEQFF.

The chain combines TRBV5-1 with TRBJ2-2; 8 bases fit TRBD1. From germline, CDR1 is SGHRS and CDR2 YFSETQ. The CDR3 sequence is 14 residues long. With 7 bases clipped from V and 6 bases from J, the junction kept 8 bases outside the gene matches. CDR3 DNA: TGCGCCAGCTACCGACAGGGGAGTTCCGGGGAGCTGTTTTTT. This sequence encodes CASYRQGSSGELFF.